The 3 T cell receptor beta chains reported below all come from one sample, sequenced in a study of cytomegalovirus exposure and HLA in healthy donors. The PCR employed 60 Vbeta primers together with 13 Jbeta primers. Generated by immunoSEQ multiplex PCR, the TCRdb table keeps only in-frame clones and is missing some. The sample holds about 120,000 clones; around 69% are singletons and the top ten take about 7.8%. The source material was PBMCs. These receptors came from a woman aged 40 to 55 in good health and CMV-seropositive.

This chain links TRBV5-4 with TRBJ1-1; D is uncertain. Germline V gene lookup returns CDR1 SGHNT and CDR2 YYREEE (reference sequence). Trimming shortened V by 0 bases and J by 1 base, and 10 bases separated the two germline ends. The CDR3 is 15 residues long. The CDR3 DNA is TGTGCCAGCAGCTTGGGCGGGGTAGGGAACACTGAAGCTTTCTTT. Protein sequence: CASSLGGVGNTEAFF.

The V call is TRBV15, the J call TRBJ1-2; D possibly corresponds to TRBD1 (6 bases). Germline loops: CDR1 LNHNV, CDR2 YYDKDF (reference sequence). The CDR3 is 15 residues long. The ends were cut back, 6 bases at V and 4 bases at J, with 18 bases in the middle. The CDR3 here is CATSYREPRGYGYTF. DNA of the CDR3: TGTGCCACCAGTTACAGGGAGCCCAGGGGCTATGGCTACACCTTC.

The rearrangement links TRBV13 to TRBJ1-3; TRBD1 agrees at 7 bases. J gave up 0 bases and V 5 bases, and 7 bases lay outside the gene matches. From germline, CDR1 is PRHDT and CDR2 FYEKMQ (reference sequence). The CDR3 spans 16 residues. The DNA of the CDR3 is TGTGCCAGCAGCGAGACAGGGCTTCTCTCTGGAAACACCATATATTTT. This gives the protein CASSETGLLSGNTIYF.